These 3 T cell receptor beta chains share one sample of origin, sequenced in a study of persistence of HIV-infected CD4 T cells. The libraries were made with immunoSEQ version 4 in survey mode. Method: immunoSEQ multiplex PCR; TCRdb's copy keeps in-frame clones and lacks some. The sample lists roughly 35,000 clones; around 90% were seen once. This nonspecific control used anti-CD3/anti-CD28 bead stimulation of CD4+ T cells. Sorting selected CD4+ T cells upregulating both CD40 ligand and CD69. For these receptors, no antigen is known. The sequences come from CD4+ T cells sorted from PBMCs after approximately 18-hour stimulation, collected from a patient who received antiretroviral therapy. The receptor set was obtained from an adult man with HIV who was CMV-seropositive.

J is TRBJ1-1 and V is TRBV7-2; D remains ambiguous. V was trimmed by 4 bases and J by 5 bases, leaving 14 bases between them. The CDR3 is 14 residues long. Germline CDR1 is SGHTA and CDR2 is FQGNSA. CDR3 in amino acids: CASSSTWVGTEAFF. CDR3 coding DNA: TGTGCCAGCAGCTCAACGTGGGTTGGTACTGAAGCTTTCTTT.

The rearrangement links TRBV19 to TRBJ2-2; tentative D call: TRBD1 (7 bases). The CDR3 has 15 residues. V was shortened by 10 bases and J by 2 bases, with 17 bases between the two germline ends. Germline V gives CDR1 LNHDA, CDR2 SQIVND (reference sequence). CDR3: CATPGRGENTGELFF. The CDR3 region has the DNA TGTGCCACCCCTGGCAGGGGGGAAAACACCGGGGAGCTGTTTTTT. Variable domain in full (rest from reference TRBV19 and TRBJ2-2): DGGITQSPKYLFRKEGQNVTLSCEQNLNHDAMYWYRQDPGQGLRLIYYSQIVNDFQKGDIAEGYSVSREKKESFPLTVTSAQKNPTAFYLCATPGRGENTGELFFGEGSRLTVL.

The chain combines TRBV25-1 with TRBJ1-4; 10 nucleotides match TRBD1. V shed 5 bases, J shed 10 bases, and the junction held 13 bases outside the gene matches. This CDR3 is 16 amino acids long. Germline lookup yields CDR1 MGHDK and CDR2 SYGVNS. CDR3 in amino acids: CASSSSSGTGVGKLFF. In DNA form, the CDR3 reads TGTGCCAGCAGTTCTAGCTCCGGGACAGGGGTCGGAAAACTGTTTTTT.